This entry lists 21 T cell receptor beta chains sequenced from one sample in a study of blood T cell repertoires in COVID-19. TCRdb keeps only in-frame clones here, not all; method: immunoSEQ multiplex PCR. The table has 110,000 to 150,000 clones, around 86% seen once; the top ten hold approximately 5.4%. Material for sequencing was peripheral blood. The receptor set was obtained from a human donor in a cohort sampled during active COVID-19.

CDR3 protein: CASGGGTRTATSTDTQYF. CDR3 nucleotide sequence: TGTGCCAGCGGTGGGGGGACAAGGACAGCCACTAGCACAGATACGCAGTATTTT. The chain recombines TRBV2 with TRBJ2-3; D possibly matches TRBD1 or TRBD2 (6 bases each). The CDR3 spans 18 residues. The V end lost 8 bases, the J end lost 0 bases, and 24 bases lay between the germline ends. Germline V lookup: CDR1 SNHLY, CDR2 FYNNEI. Full variable domain (remainder filled in from reference TRBV2 and TRBJ2-3): EPEVTQTPSHQVTQMGQEVILRCVPISNHLYFYWYRQILGQKVEFLVSFYNNEISEKSEIFDDQFSVERPDGSNFTLKIRSTKLEDSAMYFCASGGGTRTATSTDTQYFGPGTRLTVL.

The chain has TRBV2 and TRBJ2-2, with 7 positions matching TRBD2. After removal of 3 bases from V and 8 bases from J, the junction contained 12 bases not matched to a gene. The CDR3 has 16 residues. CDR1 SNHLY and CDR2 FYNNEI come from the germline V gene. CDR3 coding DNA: TGTGCCAGCAGTGAGAGAAATCCTACAGCGGGAGGGGAGCTGTTTTTT. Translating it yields CASSERNPTAGGELFF. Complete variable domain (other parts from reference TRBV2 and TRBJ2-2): EPEVTQTPSHQVTQMGQEVILRCVPISNHLYFYWYRQILGQKVEFLVSFYNNEISEKSEIFDDQFSVERPDGSNFTLKIRSTKLEDSAMYFCASSERNPTAGGELFFGEGSRLTVL.

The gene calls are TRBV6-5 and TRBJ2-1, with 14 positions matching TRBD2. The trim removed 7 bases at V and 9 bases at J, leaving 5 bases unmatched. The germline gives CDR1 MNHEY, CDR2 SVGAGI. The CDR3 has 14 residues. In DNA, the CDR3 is TGTGCCAGCAATATAGGACTAGCGGGGGGTGAGCAGTTCTTC. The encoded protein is CASNIGLAGGEQFF.

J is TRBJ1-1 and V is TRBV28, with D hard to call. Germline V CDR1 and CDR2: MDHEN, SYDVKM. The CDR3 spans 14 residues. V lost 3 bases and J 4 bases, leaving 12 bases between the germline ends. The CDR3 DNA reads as TGTGCCAGCAGTTTTCCCCTTTTGAGCACTGAAGCTTTCTTT. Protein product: CASSFPLLSTEAFF.

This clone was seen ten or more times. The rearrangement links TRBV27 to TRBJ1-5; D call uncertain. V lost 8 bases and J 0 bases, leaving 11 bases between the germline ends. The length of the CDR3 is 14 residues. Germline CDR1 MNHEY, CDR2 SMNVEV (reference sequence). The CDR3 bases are TGTGCCAGCGCGGAGTCCCATAGCAATCAGCCCCAGCATTTT. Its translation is CASAESHSNQPQHF.

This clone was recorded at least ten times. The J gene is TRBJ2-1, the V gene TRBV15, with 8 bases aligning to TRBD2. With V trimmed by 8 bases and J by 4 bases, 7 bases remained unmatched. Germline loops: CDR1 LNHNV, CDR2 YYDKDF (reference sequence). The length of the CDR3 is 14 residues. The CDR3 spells CATDIAGRYNEQFF. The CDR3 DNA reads TGTGCCACCGACATAGCGGGACGGTACAATGAGCAGTTCTTC.

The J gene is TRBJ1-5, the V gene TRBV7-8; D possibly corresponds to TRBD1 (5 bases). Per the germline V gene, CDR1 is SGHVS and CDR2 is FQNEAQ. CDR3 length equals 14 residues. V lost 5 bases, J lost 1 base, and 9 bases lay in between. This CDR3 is CASSQGVSNQPQHF. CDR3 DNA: TGTGCCAGCAGCCAAGGGGTAAGCAATCAGCCCCAGCATTTT.

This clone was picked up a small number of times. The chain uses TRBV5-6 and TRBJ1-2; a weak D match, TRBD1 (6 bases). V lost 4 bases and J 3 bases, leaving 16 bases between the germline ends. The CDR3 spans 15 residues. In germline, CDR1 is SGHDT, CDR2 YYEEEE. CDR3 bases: TGTGCCAGCAGCCCCAATACGGCAGGGGACTATGGCTACACCTTC. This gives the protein CASSPNTAGDYGYTF. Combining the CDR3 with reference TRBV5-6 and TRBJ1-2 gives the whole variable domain DAGVTQSPTHLIKTRGQQVTLRCSPKSGHDTVSWYQQALGQGPQFIFQYYEEEERQRGNFPDRFSGHQFPNYSSELNVNALLLGDSALYLCASSPNTAGDYGYTFGSGTRLTVV.

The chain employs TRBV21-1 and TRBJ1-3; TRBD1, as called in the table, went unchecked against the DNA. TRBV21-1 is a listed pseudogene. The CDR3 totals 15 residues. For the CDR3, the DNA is TGTGCCAGCAGCAAAGGACAGGGGGCAGGAAACACCATATATTTT. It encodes CASSKGQGAGNTIYF.

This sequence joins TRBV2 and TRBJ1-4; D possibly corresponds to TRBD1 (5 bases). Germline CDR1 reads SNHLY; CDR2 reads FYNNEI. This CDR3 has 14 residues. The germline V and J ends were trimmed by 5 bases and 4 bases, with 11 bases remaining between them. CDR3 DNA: TGTGCCAGCAGTCCTCCAGGGTTTAATGAAAAACTGTTTTTT. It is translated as CASSPPGFNEKLFF.

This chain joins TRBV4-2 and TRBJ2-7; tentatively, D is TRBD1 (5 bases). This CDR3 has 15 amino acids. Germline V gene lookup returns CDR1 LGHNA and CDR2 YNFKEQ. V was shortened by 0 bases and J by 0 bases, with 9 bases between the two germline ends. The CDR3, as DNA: TGTGCCAGCAGCCAAGATTCGACAGTCTCCTACGAGCAGTACTTC. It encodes CASSQDSTVSYEQYF.

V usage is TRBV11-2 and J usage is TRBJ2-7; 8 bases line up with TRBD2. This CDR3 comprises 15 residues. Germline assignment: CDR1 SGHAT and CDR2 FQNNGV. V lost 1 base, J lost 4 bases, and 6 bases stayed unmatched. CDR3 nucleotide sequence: TGTGCCAGCAGCTTAGTGTTTAGCGGGAATTACGAGCAGTACTTC. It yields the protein CASSLVFSGNYEQYF.

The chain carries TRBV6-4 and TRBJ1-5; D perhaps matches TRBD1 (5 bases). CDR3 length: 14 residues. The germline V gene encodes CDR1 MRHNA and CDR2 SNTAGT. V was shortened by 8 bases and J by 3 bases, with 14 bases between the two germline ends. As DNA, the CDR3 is TGTGCCAGCCTCCTGGAGGGGAACAATCAGCCCCAGCATTTT. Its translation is CASLLEGNNQPQHF.

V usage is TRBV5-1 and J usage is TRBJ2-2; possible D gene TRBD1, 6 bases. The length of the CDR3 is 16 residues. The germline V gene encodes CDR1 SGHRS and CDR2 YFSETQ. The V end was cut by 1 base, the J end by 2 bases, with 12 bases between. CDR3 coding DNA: TGCGCCAGCAGCTTGTTGGCAGGGGTTAACACCGGGGAGCTGTTTTTT. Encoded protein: CASSLLAGVNTGELFF.

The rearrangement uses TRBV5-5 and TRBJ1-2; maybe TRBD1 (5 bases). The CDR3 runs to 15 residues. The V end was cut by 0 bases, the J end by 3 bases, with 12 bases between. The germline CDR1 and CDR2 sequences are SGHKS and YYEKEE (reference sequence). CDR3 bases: TGTGCCAGCAGCTTGGAAAGGGGTTGGGACTATGGCTACACCTTC. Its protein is CASSLERGWDYGYTF.

The CDR3 DNA sequence: TGTGCCAGCAGTGGGCAGTATAGCAATCAGCCCCAGCATTTT. Translating gives CASSGQYSNQPQHF. The chain joins TRBV2 to TRBJ1-5, with D uncertain. V was shortened by 4 bases and J by 0 bases, with 7 bases between the two germline ends. Germline V gene lookup returns CDR1 SNHLY and CDR2 FYNNEI. The CDR3 is 14 amino acids. Full variable domain (missing parts from reference TRBV2 and TRBJ1-5): EPEVTQTPSHQVTQMGQEVILRCVPISNHLYFYWYRQILGQKVEFLVSFYNNEISEKSEIFDDQFSVERPDGSNFTLKIRSTKLEDSAMYFCASSGQYSNQPQHFGDGTRLSIL.

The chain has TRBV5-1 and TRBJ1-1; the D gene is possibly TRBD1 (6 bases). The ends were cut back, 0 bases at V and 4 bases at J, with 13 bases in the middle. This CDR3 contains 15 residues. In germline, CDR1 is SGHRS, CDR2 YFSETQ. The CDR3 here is CASSLAAGVGTEAFF. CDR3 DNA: TGCGCCAGCAGCTTGGCCGCAGGGGTGGGCACTGAAGCTTTCTTT.

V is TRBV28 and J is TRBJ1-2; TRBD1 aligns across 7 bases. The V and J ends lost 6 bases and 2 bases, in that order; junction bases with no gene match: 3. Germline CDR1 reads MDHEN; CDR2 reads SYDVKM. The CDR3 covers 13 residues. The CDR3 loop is CASRPTGNYGYTF. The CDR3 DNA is TGTGCCAGCAGACCGACAGGGAACTATGGCTACACCTTC.

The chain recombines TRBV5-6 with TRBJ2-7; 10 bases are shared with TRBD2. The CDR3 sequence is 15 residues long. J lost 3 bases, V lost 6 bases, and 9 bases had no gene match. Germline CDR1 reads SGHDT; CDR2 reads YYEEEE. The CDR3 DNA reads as TGTGCCAGCACCCTACTAGCGGGGCGTTTCTACGAGCAGTACTTC. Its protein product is CASTLLAGRFYEQYF.

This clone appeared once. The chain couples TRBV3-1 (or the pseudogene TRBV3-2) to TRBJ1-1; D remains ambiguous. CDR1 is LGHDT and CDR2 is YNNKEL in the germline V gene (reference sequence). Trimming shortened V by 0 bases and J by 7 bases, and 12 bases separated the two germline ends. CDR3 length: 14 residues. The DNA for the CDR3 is TGTGCCAGCAGCCAAGAAATATCAGGTATTGAAGCTTTCTTT. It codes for CASSQEISGIEAFF.

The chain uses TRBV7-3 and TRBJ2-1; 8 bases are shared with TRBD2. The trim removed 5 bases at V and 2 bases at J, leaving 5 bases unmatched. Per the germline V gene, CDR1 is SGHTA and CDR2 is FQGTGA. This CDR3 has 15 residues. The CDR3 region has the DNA TGTGCCAGCAGCCCCACTAGCGGAGCCTACAATGAGCAGTTCTTC. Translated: CASSPTSGAYNEQFF.